The T cell receptor (beta chain) under discussion was sequenced for a study of CD8 T cells in Susac syndrome. General study findings and limits: In total CD8+ repertoires, around 17 Susac-specific public clones were found, and CD8+ TEMRA repertoires had four or five.

For this clonotype: Its antigen is currently unknown.

RNA was extracted with the RNeasy kit, and a quantity of roughly 0.5 to 1 ug was reverse transcribed using random hexamers. The method of amplification for TCR beta CDR3 was immunoSEQ multiplex PCR, covering 54 Vbeta and 13 Jbeta. Each CDR3 protein is one row after TCRdb ran MiXCR on the immunoSEQ multiplex PCR reads. The sample has more than 70,000 distinct CDR3 sequences, roughly 95% seen once. V was clipped by 0 bases and J by 5 bases; unmatched bases: 3. Germline lookup yields CDR1 SGHRS and CDR2 YFSETQ. The CDR3 is 15 amino acids. The chain has TRBV5-1 and TRBJ2-2; 8 bases line up with TRBD1. Material for sequencing was CD8+ T cells from PBMCs. This receptor was obtained from a human donor with Susac syndrome. CDR3 amino acids: CASSLEQGVTGELFF. DNA for the CDR3: TGCGCCAGCAGCTTGGAACAGGGGGTTACCGGGGAGCTGTTTTTT. The complete variable domain, with remaining parts taken from reference TRBV5-1 and TRBJ2-2, reads KAGVTQTPRYLIKTRGQQVTLSCSPISGHRSVSWYQQTPGQGLQFLFEYFSETQRNKGNFPGRFSGRQFSNSRSEMNVSTLELGDSALYLCASSLEQGVTGELFFGEGSRLTVL.